This TCR beta chain was profiled in a study of CD8+CD57+ T cells in acquired aplastic anemia. In the study overall: Quantities of DNA derived from sorted CD4+ and CD8+ cells averaged 3.2 ug. General study results and limits: A set of twenty-nine CD8+ CDR3 sequences was shared between patients and controls, and these sequences appeared highly expressed in patients. Simpson's diversity of CD8+ cells was not significantly different in patients compared with controls.

CDR3 and TCR beta VDJ profiling relied on a genomic DNA template. TCRdb re-called the reads with MiXCR, one entry per CDR3 protein. The table lists approximately 190,000 distinct CDR3 sequences, 55% to 70% of them singletons. This clonotype was seen more than once but under ten times. Its antigen is unknown. The sequence derives from a human donor with severe aplastic anemia or a healthy control (not recorded which). The sequenced sample consisted of sorted CD4+, CD8+, or CD8+CD57+ T cells (not recorded which) from PBMCs.

The CDR3 protein is CSAHIRNTIYF. CDR3 sequence (DNA): TGCAGTGCCCATATCAGGAACACCATATATTTT. The rearrangement joins TRBV20-1 to TRBJ1-3; no clear D gene. Germline assignment: CDR1 DFQATT and CDR2 SNEGSKA (reference sequence). Trimming shortened V by 6 bases and J by 7 bases, and 10 bases separated the two germline ends. This CDR3 comprises 11 residues.